What follows are 30 T cell receptor beta chains derived from one specimen sequenced in a study of T cell responses to AZD1222 COVID-19 vaccine. The repertoire was sequenced with immunoSEQ multiplex PCR; TCRdb's copy has only in-frame clones and lacks some. The sample includes 100,000 to 150,000 clones, 80% to 95% of them seen just once. The sample was peripheral blood, taken 28 days after the second AZD1222 dose. The receptors were gathered from an adult who received the AZD1222 COVID-19 vaccine.

This clone was seen only once. In the same sample, other DNA sequences code for this CDR3. This chain connects TRBV4-1 to TRBJ2-5; D is unresolved. V was clipped by 1 base and J by 7 bases, with 4 bases between them. There are 11 residues in the CDR3. Germline lookup yields CDR1 MGHRA and CDR2 YSYEKL. CDR3 sequence: CASSQGGTQYF. CDR3 nucleotides: TGCGCCAGCAGCCAAGGTGGGACCCAGTACTTC.

V is TRBV14 and J is TRBJ1-4; no clear D. This CDR3 has 13 amino acids. In germline, CDR1 is SGHDN, CDR2 FVKESK. The V end was cut by 1 base, the J end by 7 bases, with 7 bases between. CDR3: CASSQVHLEKLFF. As DNA, the CDR3 is TGTGCCAGCAGCCAAGTTCACCTTGAAAAACTGTTTTTT.

This chain uses TRBV18 with TRBJ1-2; 7 bases line up with TRBD1. The J segment lost 14 bases and the V segment lost 2 bases, leaving 14 bases of the junction unmatched. This CDR3 has 14 residues. From germline, CDR1 is KGHSH and CDR2 LQKENI. Written as DNA, the CDR3 is TGTGCCAGCTCACCATTTCCCCCGGACAGGACGCAAACCTTC. Translating it yields CASSPFPPDRTQTF.

The V gene is TRBV25-1, the J gene TRBJ2-5; a weak D match, TRBD2 (5 bases). CDR1 is MGHDK and CDR2 is SYGVNS in the germline V gene. V was clipped by 4 bases and J by 4 bases, with 10 bases between them. The CDR3 covers 13 residues. Here the CDR3 reads CASSVSGPETQYF. The DNA for the CDR3 is TGTGCCAGCAGTGTAAGCGGCCCAGAGACCCAGTACTTC.

The chain links TRBV9 to TRBJ2-1; 7 bases align to TRBD2. The CDR3 contains 16 residues. Germline CDR1 SGDLS, CDR2 YYNGEE. Unmatched junction bases numbered 12, after V lost 2 bases and J lost 7 bases. The CDR3 DNA reads as TGTGCCAGCAGCGTCGACCCGGGGGGTTGGACGAATGAGCAGTTCTTC. It translates to CASSVDPGGWTNEQFF.

The chain recombines TRBV6-5 with TRBJ1-2; D is perhaps TRBD1 (6 bases). There are 12 residues in the CDR3. V dropped 6 bases and J dropped 6 bases, with 11 bases sitting between them. Germline V gene lookup returns CDR1 MNHEY and CDR2 SVGAGI. CDR3 residues: CASSDRRHGYTF. The DNA for the CDR3 is TGTGCCAGCAGCGACAGGCGACATGGCTACACCTTC.

This clone was recorded once. The chain uses TRBV11-2 and TRBJ1-4; TRBD1 is a possible D gene (5 bases). Trimming pared 5 bases from V and 9 bases from J, leaving 13 bases between. The V gene's germline CDR1 is SGHAT and CDR2 FQNNGV. The CDR3 has 13 amino acids. The CDR3 is CASSVRDDQKLFF. CDR3 in DNA: TGTGCCAGCAGCGTTCGGGACGATCAAAAACTGTTTTTT.

The rearrangement uses TRBV6-6 and TRBJ1-2; 10 nucleotides match TRBD1. The germline V gene encodes CDR1 MNHNY and CDR2 SVGAGI (reference sequence). J was trimmed by 4 bases and V by 2 bases; bases with no gene match: 1. This CDR3 has 14 residues. The CDR3 DNA reads as TGTGCCAGCAGTTACGGGGACAGGGGCTATGGCTACACCTTC. Residues: CASSYGDRGYGYTF.

CDR3 coding DNA: TGTGCCAGCTCGCCCTCAGGGGGCGGGCAGCCCCAGCATTTT. Translation: CASSPSGGGQPQHF. The rearrangement joins TRBV18 to TRBJ1-5; the match to TRBD1 covers 8 bases. The ends lost 6 bases at V and 7 bases at J; junction bases unmatched: 8. Germline assignment: CDR1 KGHSH and CDR2 LQKENI. This CDR3 region has 14 residues.

The rearrangement uses TRBV4-1 and TRBJ2-1; TRBD2 might be the D (7 bases). The CDR3 consists of 16 residues. The germline gives CDR1 MGHRA, CDR2 YSYEKL. Trimming cost V 4 bases and J 7 bases, with 20 bases left between them. The CDR3 sequence: CASSPQKGGARNEQFF. CDR3 DNA sequence: TGCGCCAGCAGCCCCCAAAAGGGGGGGGCGCGGAATGAGCAGTTCTTC.

This rearrangement joins TRBV5-1 to TRBJ2-1; 7 bases line up with TRBD2. V lost 0 bases to trimming and J lost 1 base; unmatched junction nucleotides: 4. The CDR3 loop spans 16 amino acids. Germline V gene lookup returns CDR1 SGHRS and CDR2 YFSETQ. CDR3: CASSLVAGASYNEQFF. The CDR3 coding sequence is TGCGCCAGCAGCTTGGTGGCGGGAGCGTCCTACAATGAGCAGTTCTTC.

CDR3 sequence reads: CASSLEQVYGYTF. The CDR3 DNA sequence: TGCGCCAGCAGCTTGGAACAGGTTTATGGCTACACCTTC. The rearrangement joins TRBV5-1 to TRBJ1-2, with D maybe TRBD1 (5 bases). The V gene's germline CDR1 is SGHRS and CDR2 YFSETQ. The germline V and J ends were trimmed by 0 bases and 5 bases, with 8 bases remaining between them. The CDR3 runs 13 residues.

This chain connects TRBV4-1 to TRBJ2-7; TRBD2 aligns across 10 bases. The CDR3 totals 16 residues. V was pared by 3 bases and J by 2 bases, with 7 bases of the junction left unmatched. Germline loops: CDR1 MGHRA, CDR2 YSYEKL. The CDR3 sequence: CASSHSTSGATYEQYF. The CDR3 DNA follows: TGCGCCAGCAGCCATTCCACTAGCGGGGCGACCTACGAGCAGTACTTC.

The J gene is TRBJ1-1, the V gene TRBV5-1, with a tentative D call TRBD1 (6 bases). Trimming cost V 4 bases and J 0 bases, with 16 bases left between them. The CDR3 extends over 16 amino acids. Germline V gene data show CDR1 as SGHRS and CDR2 as YFSETQ. Here the CDR3 reads CASSINPGAMNTEAFF. As DNA, the CDR3 is TGCGCCAGCAGCATCAACCCAGGGGCTATGAACACTGAAGCTTTCTTT.

With respect to this clone: No DNA is shown, since the ends of the CDR3 on it are uncertain; the CDR3 is the one TCRdb lists. The rearrangement links TRBV13 to TRBJ2-5; the D call in the table, TRBD1, was not verified against the DNA. Germline lookup yields CDR1 PRHDT and CDR2 FYEKMQ (reference sequence). The CDR3 has 14 residues if both end residues are counted. The CDR3 loop is CASSTSTGLETQYF.

This clone has just a few counts. The genes are TRBV14 and TRBJ2-7, with 11 bases identical to TRBD2. The germline V gene has CDR1 SGHDN and CDR2 FVKESK. CDR3 length: 16 residues. The V gene end was trimmed by 1 base and the J gene end by 7 bases; junction bases not matched to a gene: 9. The CDR3 is CASSQALAGGPREQYV. As DNA, the CDR3 is TGTGCCAGCAGCCAAGCCTTAGCGGGAGGGCCGCGGGAGCAGTACGTC.

The rearrangement uses TRBV11-2 and TRBJ2-5; D is perhaps TRBD1 or TRBD2 (5 bases each). The CDR3 runs 17 residues. Germline assignment: CDR1 SGHAT and CDR2 FQNNGV. V lost 4 bases and J 2 bases, leaving 20 bases between the germline ends. Here the CDR3 reads CASSSKLGQPNQETQYF. DNA for the CDR3: TGTGCCAGCAGCTCGAAACTAGGACAACCAAATCAAGAGACCCAGTACTTC.

This clone was recorded once. CDR3 bases: TGCAGCGTTACAGAATCCACCTACAATGAGCAGTTCTTC. Its protein product is CSVTESTYNEQFF. The chain recombines TRBV29-1 with TRBJ2-1; no reliable D call. Germline V CDR1 and CDR2: SQVTM, ANQGSEA. Trimming took off 5 bases at V and 2 bases at J, with 10 bases between the two ends. The CDR3 has 13 residues.

The chain uses TRBV19 and TRBJ2-7, with D perhaps TRBD1 (6 bases). The germline gives CDR1 LNHDA, CDR2 SQIVND (reference sequence). The V end lost 6 bases, the J end lost 4 bases, and 16 bases lay between the germline ends. This CDR3 is built from 14 residues. CDR3 in amino acids: CASSFMDSSYEQYF. The CDR3 nucleotides read TGTGCCAGTAGCTTCATGGACAGCTCATACGAGCAGTACTTC. Using reference TRBV19 and TRBJ2-7 for the parts outside the CDR3, the full variable domain is DGGITQSPKYLFRKEGQNVTLSCEQNLNHDAMYWYRQDPGQGLRLIYYSQIVNDFQKGDIAEGYSVSREKKESFPLTVTSAQKNPTAFYLCASSFMDSSYEQYFGPGTRLTVT.

This chain connects TRBV19 to TRBJ2-1, with D hard to call. With 3 bases removed from V and 7 bases from J, the gap between germline ends came to 7 bases. The CDR3 length is 12 residues. Germline assignment: CDR1 LNHDA and CDR2 SQIVND (reference sequence). The CDR3, as DNA: TGTGCCAGTAGTATCCCTCGGAATGAGCAGTTCTTC. It translates to CASSIPRNEQFF.

This chain links TRBV10-3 with TRBJ1-2, with 8 bases that match TRBD1. This CDR3 has 15 residues. CDR1 ENHRY and CDR2 SYGVKD come from the germline V gene. The V segment lost 8 bases and the J segment 3 bases; nucleotides outside the gene matches: 11. This CDR3 reads CAISDGQGSYYGYTF. The CDR3 coding sequence is TGTGCCATCTCCGATGGACAGGGATCCTACTATGGCTACACCTTC.

The genes are TRBV7-3 and TRBJ2-3; D could derive from TRBD1 or TRBD2 (5 bases each). The V end lost 5 bases, the J end lost 2 bases, and 17 bases lay between the germline ends. The length of the CDR3 is 16 residues. Per germline, CDR1 SGHTA and CDR2 FQGTGA. The CDR3 DNA sequence: TGTGCCAGCAGCCCTTTCGGGGCAGGGAACACAGATACGCAGTATTTT. Its protein is CASSPFGAGNTDTQYF.

V is TRBV14 and J is TRBJ1-6; unclear D gene. Trimming cost V 4 bases and J 10 bases, with 11 bases left between them. The CDR3 covers 13 residues. Germline V gene lookup returns CDR1 SGHDN and CDR2 FVKESK. The CDR3 nucleotides read TGTGCCAGCAGCCCAACCCAGACATCACCCCTCCACTTT. Protein product: CASSPTQTSPLHF.

The V gene is TRBV6-1, the J gene TRBJ1-5; possibly TRBD1 for D (6 bases). The CDR3 runs to 15 residues. Germline loops: CDR1 MNHNS, CDR2 SASEGT. Trimming cost V 3 bases and J 5 bases, with 14 bases left between them. CDR3 nucleotide sequence: TGTGCCAGCAGTGATTGGAACAGGGAGGATCAGCCCCAGCATTTT. Its translation is CASSDWNREDQPQHF.

This chain joins TRBV7-8 and TRBJ1-3; D uncertain. This CDR3 has 15 residues. V was pared by 2 bases and J by 0 bases, with 8 bases between. Germline V gives CDR1 SGHVS, CDR2 FQNEAQ. Here the CDR3 reads CASSLLVNSGNTIYF. The CDR3 DNA reads TGTGCCAGCAGCTTACTGGTCAACTCTGGAAACACCATATATTTT.

V and J are TRBV9 and TRBJ2-1; D is possibly TRBD1 or TRBD2 (5 bases each). Germline lookup yields CDR1 SGDLS and CDR2 YYNGEE. V was clipped by 0 bases and J by 9 bases, with 16 bases between them. The CDR3 has 15 amino acids. CDR3: CASSVAGPIEAEQFF. The CDR3 DNA sequence: TGTGCCAGCAGCGTAGCGGGACCCATCGAGGCTGAGCAGTTCTTC.

The chain joins TRBV6-5 to TRBJ2-7, with TRBD2 as a possible D gene (5 bases). The V and J ends lost 8 bases and 5 bases respectively, with 13 bases between them. The CDR3 extends over 12 amino acids. The germline gives CDR1 MNHEY, CDR2 SVGAGI. In nucleotides, the CDR3 is TGTGCCAGCGTAGAGGGTAGGGACGAGCAGTACGTC. Protein product: CASVEGRDEQYV.

This clone appeared a few times. The chain couples TRBV19 to TRBJ1-5; D is possibly TRBD1 (5 bases). V was clipped by 5 bases and J by 7 bases, with 12 bases between them. CDR1 is LNHDA, CDR2 SQIVND, per germline (reference sequence). The CDR3 has 13 residues. The CDR3 loop is CASSSQRGQPQHF. CDR3 sequence (DNA): TGTGCCAGTAGTTCTCAGAGGGGCCAGCCCCAGCATTTT.

This clone was seen once. The rearrangement uses TRBV6-6 and TRBJ2-1, with 7 bases lining up with TRBD2. Germline values: CDR1 MNHNY, CDR2 SVGAGI (reference sequence). The length of the CDR3 is 14 residues. J gave up 5 bases and V 5 bases, and 6 bases lay outside the gene matches. The chain's CDR3 is CASSRRAGDNEQFF. The CDR3 DNA sequence: TGTGCCAGCAGTCGCCGCGCGGGGGACAATGAGCAGTTCTTC.

The rearrangement uses TRBV6-5 and TRBJ1-5; D gene ambiguous. Germline V lookup: CDR1 MNHEY, CDR2 SVGAGI. The CDR3 spans 14 residues. The V end was cut by 2 bases, the J end by 7 bases, with 12 bases between. The CDR3 is CASSYSAGRQPQHF. The CDR3, as DNA: TGTGCCAGCAGTTACAGTGCGGGGAGGCAGCCCCAGCATTTT.